This T cell receptor (beta chain) came from a study of CD8 T cells in ankylosing spondylitis. This CDR3 region has 16 residues. Trimming removed 0 bases from V and 0 bases from J, with 9 bases in between. Germline values: CDR1 SGHRS, CDR2 YFSETQ. In this sample, this clonotype turned up many times. Antigen specificity is unknown. With molecular barcodes, quantitative 5'-RACE was used to make the TCR beta libraries. TCRdb passed the 5' RACE reads through MiXCR, listing each CDR3 protein once. The data contain 180,000 or so distinct CDR3 sequences, more than 9% of them singletons. Study-wide results and limits: Clones linked to disease, bearing a CD8+ phenotype, were relatively rare in peripheral blood.

The sample was blood, either unsorted or a sorted T cell fraction (not recorded which). The rearrangement uses TRBV5-1 and TRBJ2-2; D not resolved. This TCR came from a male donor with ankylosing spondylitis or in good health (not recorded which). The CDR3 loop is CASSLVSTTNTGELFF. The CDR3 DNA sequence: TGCGCCAGCAGCTTGGTTAGCACAACGAACACCGGGGAGCTGTTTTTT.